This entry lists 30 T cell receptor beta chains sequenced from one sample in a study of PD-1 blockade in mismatch repair-deficient tumors. Data came from immunoSEQ multiplex PCR; TCRdb stores just in-frame clones and leaves some out. The sample includes under 95,000 clones, roughly 80% of them seen just once. The sample here was peripheral blood, taken 44 weeks after starting pembrolizumab. The receptors stem from an adult with mismatch repair-deficient cancer.

This clone appeared a few times. V gene TRBV13 combines with J gene TRBJ2-3; weak D call: TRBD1 (5 bases). Trimming removed 4 bases from V and 6 bases from J, with 11 bases in between. CDR1 and CDR2 from the germline V gene are PRHDT and FYEKMQ (reference sequence). The CDR3 runs 13 residues. CDR3 residues: CASSSPGRDTQYF. The DNA of the CDR3 is TGTGCCAGCAGCTCCCCAGGGCGGGATACGCAGTATTTT.

V and J are TRBV7-3 and TRBJ2-1; TRBD2 agrees at 8 bases. The CDR3 totals 16 residues. Germline lookup yields CDR1 SGHTA and CDR2 FQGTGA. J lost 10 bases, V lost 1 base, and 12 bases had no gene match. DNA for the CDR3: TGTGCCAGCAGCTTAAGGCTAGCGGGTTTGGGGGGAGAGCAGTTCTTC. It translates to CASSLRLAGLGGEQFF. The full variable domain, with the rest looked up from reference TRBV7-3 and TRBJ2-1, is GAGVSQTPSNKVTEKGKYVELRCDPISGHTALYWYRQSLGQGPEFLIYFQGTGAADDSGLPNDRFFAVRPEGSVSTLKIQRTERGDSAVYLCASSLRLAGLGGEQFFGPGTRLTVL.

The rearrangement joins TRBV6-1 to TRBJ1-5, with D unclear. The CDR3 has 15 residues. Germline lookup yields CDR1 MNHNS and CDR2 SASEGT. V shed 1 base and J shed 3 bases, with 10 bases lying between them. The CDR3 reads CASSEGGSFNQPQHF. CDR3 DNA sequence: TGTGCCAGCAGTGAAGGAGGCAGTTTCAATCAGCCCCAGCATTTT.

The chain recombines TRBV6-1 with TRBJ1-1; D remains ambiguous. The germline CDR1 and CDR2 sequences are MNHNS and SASEGT. V was cut by 7 bases and J by 1 base, with 10 bases left in between. This CDR3 comprises 13 residues. The CDR3 DNA is TGTGCCAGCATTCAGACTTGGAACACTGAAGCTTTCTTT. It encodes CASIQTWNTEAFF.

This rearrangement joins TRBV7-6 to TRBJ2-3; 8 bases match TRBD2. CDR3 length equals 14 residues. Germline loops: CDR1 SGHVS, CDR2 FNYEAQ. J lost 4 bases, V lost 3 bases, and 3 bases had no gene match. CDR3 sequence: CASSFGGGSDTQYF. CDR3 coding DNA: TGTGCCAGCAGCTTCGGGGGGGGGTCAGATACGCAGTATTTT.

This chain links TRBV7-9 with TRBJ2-7; 9 bases are shared with TRBD1. CDR1 SEHNR and CDR2 FQNEAQ come from the germline V gene (reference sequence). The ends lost 3 bases at V and 3 bases at J; junction bases unmatched: 6. This CDR3 region has 15 residues. CDR3 sequence reads: CASSLAGTGIYEQYF. The CDR3 nucleotides are TGTGCCAGCAGCTTGGCCGGGACAGGGATCTACGAGCAGTACTTC.

This clone was recorded once. This chain links TRBV7-2 with TRBJ1-2, with D possibly TRBD1 on 5 matching bases. The germline V and J ends were trimmed by 1 base and 5 bases, with 14 bases remaining between them. CDR1 and CDR2 from the germline V gene are SGHTA and FQGNSA. CDR3 length: 15 residues. The CDR3 sequence: CASSLGVGGPYGYTF. The DNA for the CDR3 is TGTGCCAGCAGCTTAGGGGTGGGGGGACCGTATGGCTACACCTTC.

V and J are TRBV10-2 and TRBJ2-5, with 7 bases that match TRBD2. The germline gives CDR1 WSHSY, CDR2 SAAADI. There are 14 residues in the CDR3. Trimming at V came to 5 bases and at J to 5 bases, leaving 8 bases not matched to a gene. The CDR3 DNA is TGCGCCAGCAGTTTTTCGGGGGGAAGTGAGACCCAGTACTTC. Translation gives CASSFSGGSETQYF.

In this sample, this clone turned up a few times. The chain is built from TRBV10-1 and TRBJ2-4; TRBD1 matches 8 bases. Germline CDR1 reads WNHNN; CDR2 reads SYGVQD (reference sequence). Losses at the gene ends were 6 bases for V and 5 bases for J; bases not matched to a gene: 6. The CDR3 has 14 amino acids. The CDR3 sequence is CASREDRAENIQYF. CDR3 DNA: TGCGCCAGCAGAGAGGACAGGGCCGAAAACATTCAGTACTTC.

The V and J genes are TRBV27 and TRBJ2-5; no firm D call. V lost 5 bases, J lost 5 bases, and 18 bases lay in between. Germline loops: CDR1 MNHEY, CDR2 SMNVEV (reference sequence). CDR3 size: 15 residues. The CDR3 is CASSPNDFVRETQYF. The DNA of the CDR3 is TGTGCCAGCAGTCCCAACGATTTCGTTCGGGAGACCCAGTACTTC.

This clone was seen a handful of times. CDR3 residues: CASSLQPGIEYF. For the CDR3, the DNA is TGTGCCAGCAGCCTGCAACCAGGGATAGAGTACTTC. The V gene is TRBV11-3, the J gene TRBJ2-7; a weak D match, TRBD1 (5 bases). Trimming left V 5 bases short and J 11 bases short, with 16 bases between. The CDR3 loop spans 12 amino acids. Germline CDR1 reads SGHNT; CDR2 reads YENEEA. Full variable domain (rest looked up from reference TRBV11-3 and TRBJ2-7): EAGVVQSPRYKIIEKKQPVAFWCNPISGHNTLYWYLQNLGQGPELLIRYENEEAVDDSQLPKDRFSAERLKGVDSTLKIQPAELGDSAVYLCASSLQPGIEYFGPGTRLTVT.

V is TRBV29-1 and J is TRBJ1-1; D is perhaps TRBD1 (6 bases). The length of the CDR3 is 15 residues. Trimming stripped 3 bases from V and 1 base from J, with 15 bases between. Germline V CDR1 and CDR2: SQVTM, ANQGSEA. CDR3 coding DNA: TGCAGCGTTGATGGAAGAAGGACAGCGAACACTGAAGCTTTCTTT. Translation gives CSVDGRRTANTEAFF. Supplemented by reference TRBV29-1 and TRBJ1-1, the full variable domain reads SAVISQKPSRDICQRGTSLTIQCQVDSQVTMMFWYRQQPGQSLTLIATANQGSEATYESGFVIDKFPISRPNLTFSTLTVSNMSPEDSSIYLCSVDGRRTANTEAFFGQGTRLTVV.

The chain combines TRBV25-1 with TRBJ2-5, with D possibly matching TRBD1 (6 bases). Germline CDR1 MGHDK, CDR2 SYGVNS. CDR3 length: 15 residues. The ends were cut back, 4 bases at V and 4 bases at J, with 16 bases in the middle. CDR3 sequence (DNA): TGTGCCAGCAGTGTGCTAGCAACCAGGGGAGAGACCCAGTACTTC. This sequence encodes CASSVLATRGETQYF.

Only one count was recorded for this clone. The J gene is TRBJ2-7, the V gene TRBV6-1, with 7 bases matching TRBD1. The ends lost 4 bases at V and 3 bases at J; junction bases unmatched: 6. CDR3 length: 14 amino acids. Germline V gene sequence: CDR1 MNHNS, CDR2 SASEGT. In DNA form, the CDR3 reads TGTGCCAGCAGTGCCCGGGACAGTTTCTACGAGCAGTACTTC. Translating gives CASSARDSFYEQYF.

The J gene is TRBJ1-4, the V gene TRBV2; 8 bases map to TRBD1. The CDR3 length is 15 residues. V was pared by 7 bases and J by 5 bases, with 9 bases of the junction left unmatched. Germline loops: CDR1 SNHLY, CDR2 FYNNEI. CDR3 nucleotide sequence: TGTGCCAGCACCAGGACAGGGAAACTGAATGAAAAACTGTTTTTT. This sequence encodes CASTRTGKLNEKLFF.

This chain connects TRBV4-1 to TRBJ1-2, with TRBD1 matching over 7 bases. The CDR3 consists of 13 residues. Germline V CDR1 and CDR2: MGHRA, YSYEKL. V trimming: 0 bases; J trimming: 10 bases; junction bases outside the gene matches: 5. The CDR3 region has the DNA TGCGCCAGCAGCCAAGAGGGACAGCTACCCTACACCTTC. The encoded protein is CASSQEGQLPYTF.

This clone appeared once. The chain employs TRBV29-1 and TRBJ1-2, with TRBD1 as a possible D gene (5 bases). The germline CDR1 and CDR2 sequences are SQVTM and ANQGSEA. Trimming left V 7 bases short and J 0 bases short, with 15 bases between. The CDR3 is 14 amino acids. CDR3 in DNA: TGCAGCGCCCGGGTGGGGGGAACTAACTATGGCTACACCTTC. Its protein product is CSARVGGTNYGYTF.

The rearrangement links TRBV7-9 to TRBJ2-1; D is possibly TRBD1 or TRBD2 (5 bases each). This CDR3 has 15 residues. Trimming took 5 bases from V and 4 from J, leaving 15 bases between them. Germline CDR1 SEHNR, CDR2 FQNEAQ (reference sequence). CDR3 coding DNA: TGTGCCAGCAGCCCCGGGGCACATCAATACAATGAGCAGTTCTTC. It codes for CASSPGAHQYNEQFF.

This chain links TRBV12-5 with TRBJ2-6; D is perhaps TRBD1 (6 bases). V was trimmed by 6 bases and J by 2 bases, leaving 14 bases between them. This CDR3 is 16 amino acids long. Per the germline V gene, CDR1 is LGHNT and CDR2 is FRNRAP. The DNA of the CDR3 is TGTGCTAGTGGCCCACCCAGGGGAACTGGGGCCAACGTCCTGACTTTC. It encodes CASGPPRGTGANVLTF.

V usage is TRBV2 and J usage is TRBJ1-2, with D unresolved. The CDR3 sequence is 15 residues long. Germline V CDR1 and CDR2: SNHLY, FYNNEI. Trimming removed 2 bases at V and 2 bases at J, with 12 bases between. The CDR3 sequence: CASSEMGGQNYGYTF. The CDR3 DNA sequence: TGTGCCAGCAGTGAAATGGGAGGCCAGAACTATGGCTACACCTTC.

This clone occurred a few times. The V call is TRBV9, the J call TRBJ2-2; 9 positions match TRBD1. The CDR3 extends over 14 amino acids. The junction had 7 bases not matched to a gene; V was cut back by 4 bases and J by 9 bases. Per germline, CDR1 SGDLS and CDR2 YYNGEE. This CDR3 reads CASSPAQGARELFF. DNA of the CDR3: TGTGCCAGCAGCCCCGCACAGGGGGCCAGGGAGCTGTTTTTT.

The chain links TRBV19 to TRBJ1-4, with 7 bases aligning to TRBD1. Germline assignment: CDR1 LNHDA and CDR2 SQIVND (reference sequence). CDR3 size: 14 residues. V lost 4 bases and J lost 4; bases outside the gene matches: 3. CDR3 in amino acids: CASSTRQGNEKLFF. CDR3 in DNA: TGTGCCAGTAGTACTCGACAGGGTAATGAAAAACTGTTTTTT. The variable domain in full, with the rest retrieved from reference TRBV19 and TRBJ1-4, is DGGITQSPKYLFRKEGQNVTLSCEQNLNHDAMYWYRQDPGQGLRLIYYSQIVNDFQKGDIAEGYSVSREKKESFPLTVTSAQKNPTAFYLCASSTRQGNEKLFFGSGTQLSVL.

The genes are TRBV7-9 and TRBJ2-5; TRBD1 matches at 9 bases. The V and J ends lost 6 bases and 2 bases, in that order; junction bases with no gene match: 1. Germline V gene sequence: CDR1 SEHNR, CDR2 FQNEAQ (reference sequence). The CDR3 is 13 amino acids. Here the CDR3 reads CASRTGGQETQYF. In DNA form, the CDR3 reads TGTGCCAGCAGGACAGGGGGGCAAGAGACCCAGTACTTC.

The rearrangement uses TRBV18 and TRBJ1-2; TRBD1 aligns across 7 bases. The V and J ends lost 2 bases and 6 bases, in that order; junction bases with no gene match: 21. Per germline, CDR1 KGHSH and CDR2 LQKENI. The CDR3 has 19 amino acids. CDR3 nucleotides: TGTGCCAGCTCACCATACTCGACGACAGGGTCTAGAGGTTACGATGGCTACACCTTC. Its translation is CASSPYSTTGSRGYDGYTF.

Comment on this clone: One end of the junction varies from germline; a read error may be responsible. The chain uses TRBV5-4 and TRBJ2-5, with 8 bases that match TRBD2. CDR3 length: 17 amino acids. The germline V gene has CDR1 SGHNT and CDR2 YYREEE (reference sequence). CDR3 sequence: CASSQDVKRELRETQYF. The CDR3 region has the DNA TGCGCCAGCAGCCAAGATGTAAAGCGGGAGTTGAGGGAGACCCAGTACTTC.

J is TRBJ2-7 and V is TRBV6-1, with D maybe TRBD2 (6 bases). The germline CDR1 and CDR2 sequences are MNHNS and SASEGT. This CDR3 comprises 14 residues. Trimming stripped 3 bases from V and 6 bases from J, with 15 bases between. This CDR3 reads CASSEGRIQGEQYF. DNA of the CDR3: TGTGCCAGCAGTGAGGGGAGGATTCAAGGCGAGCAGTACTTC.

Details on this clone: Additional DNA sequences in this sample encode the identical CDR3. The chain recombines TRBV5-4 with TRBJ1-1; possible D gene TRBD1, 6 bases. Trimming shortened V by 0 bases and J by 0 bases, and 15 bases separated the two germline ends. The V gene's germline CDR1 is SGHNT and CDR2 YYREEE (reference sequence). The CDR3 runs 17 residues. The CDR3 DNA follows: TGTGCCAGCAGCTTGGGGCAGGGGTCCGGAATGAACACTGAAGCTTTCTTT. Translated, it gives CASSLGQGSGMNTEAFF. Drawing the rest from reference TRBV5-4 and TRBJ1-1, the complete variable domain is ETGVTQSPTHLIKTRGQQVTLRCSSQSGHNTVSWYQQALGQGPQFIFQYYREEENGRGNFPPRFSGLQFPNYSSELNVNALELDDSALYLCASSLGQGSGMNTEAFFGQGTRLTVV.

V is TRBV28 and J is TRBJ2-1; unclear D gene. The CDR3 is 11 amino acids. V lost 8 bases, J lost 10 bases, and 12 bases lay in between. Germline CDR1 reads MDHEN; CDR2 reads SYDVKM. The CDR3 region is CASHQDIEQFF. CDR3 DNA sequence: TGTGCCAGCCATCAGGATATCGAGCAGTTCTTC.

J is TRBJ1-2 and V is TRBV6-1; 7 bases fit TRBD1. Germline CDR1 MNHNS, CDR2 SASEGT. J lost 3 bases, V lost 3 bases, and 10 bases had no gene match. CDR3 length: 16 residues. This CDR3 is CASSEALTGSDYGYTF. CDR3 sequence (DNA): TGTGCCAGCAGTGAGGCTCTGACAGGGTCGGACTATGGCTACACCTTC.

This clone was recorded a few times. CDR3 bases: TGTGCCAGCAGCTCGGGACAGCGAGAGACCCAGTACTTC. This encodes CASSSGQRETQYF. V is TRBV11-3 and J is TRBJ2-5, with 7 bases fitting TRBD1. The CDR3 loop spans 13 amino acids. V dropped 4 bases and J dropped 4; count of bases not matched to a gene: 3. Germline lookup yields CDR1 SGHNT and CDR2 YENEEA.